Here is one T cell receptor beta chain with its context. The antigen remains undetermined. RNA was isolated and reverse transcribed to cDNA, the sequencing template. TCRdb's copy holds only in-frame clones and misses some; the assay was immunoSEQ multiplex PCR. Among 150,000 to 200,000 clones listed, 50% to 75% were seen once. This sample is drawn from a study of CD8+ T cells in alopecia areata. Study-wide background: Tofacitinib was taken orally by treated patients, and the dose was 5 to 10 mg twice daily. It was 6 to 18 months of tofacitinib, and then there were 6 months off drug. Broader study findings: Elevated clonality characterized lesional scalp relative to normal scalp, particularly in alopecia totalis/universalis.

CDR3 length equals 14 residues. Germline V CDR1 and CDR2: KGHSH, LQKENI. V gave up 4 bases and J gave up 2 bases, with 11 bases separating them. Starting from PBMCs, sorting isolated CD4+ and CD8+ T cells. The TCR originated in a human donor with alopecia areata. The material sequenced was CD4+ T cells sorted from blood, taken at week 0. The rearrangement links TRBV18 to TRBJ1-2, with a tentative D call TRBD1 (5 bases). The CDR3 here is CASSHPGGNYGYTF. DNA for the CDR3: TGTGCCAGCTCACACCCGGGGGGAAACTATGGCTACACCTTC.